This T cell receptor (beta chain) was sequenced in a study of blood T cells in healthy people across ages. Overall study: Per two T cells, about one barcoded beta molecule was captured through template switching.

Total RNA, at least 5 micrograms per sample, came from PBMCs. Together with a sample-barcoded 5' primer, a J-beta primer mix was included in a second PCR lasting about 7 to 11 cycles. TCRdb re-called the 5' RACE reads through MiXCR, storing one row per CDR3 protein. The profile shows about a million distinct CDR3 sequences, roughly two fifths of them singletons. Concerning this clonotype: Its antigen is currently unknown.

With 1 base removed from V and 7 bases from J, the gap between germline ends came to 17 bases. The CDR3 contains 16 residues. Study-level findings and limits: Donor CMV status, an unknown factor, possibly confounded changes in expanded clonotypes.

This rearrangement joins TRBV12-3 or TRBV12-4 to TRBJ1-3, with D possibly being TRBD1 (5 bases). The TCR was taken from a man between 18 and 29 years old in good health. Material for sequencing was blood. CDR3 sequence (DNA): TGTGCCAGCAGTTTAGGAGGCGGCGGGACTATGAACACCATATATTTT. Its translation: CASSLGGGGTMNTIYF.